The T cell receptor beta chain described here comes from a study of beta chain features in type 1 diabetes (dated by TCRdb to 2016 to 2019). General notes on the study: Patients and healthy donors did not differ in mean age, gender distribution, total cell number or subset yield. In the study, TCRB repertoires of sorted circulating CD4+ T cell subsets from recently diagnosed type 1 diabetes patients were compared with those of matched healthy donors. A total of under 140,000,000 sorted cells were examined across all samples, and the number of cells per subset was strongly correlated with RNA yield. Regulatory and stem cell-like memory subsets were obtained from only 8 patients and roughly eight healthy donors, while naive and central memory subsets were obtained from all 30 or so donors.

Taken from the germline V gene, the CDR1 and CDR2 loops are KGHSH and LQKENI. V is trimmed back by 0 bases and J by 8 bases, and the junction contains 8 bases that no gene match accounts for. Its CDR3 holds 15 amino acids, cysteine through phenylalanine. The CDR3 DNA has 45 bases and is translated from base 1. All of the isolated RNA was reverse transcribed with the High Capacity cDNA Reverse Transcription Kit, so expressed TCRB transcripts were sequenced. Deep immunoSEQ sequencing was performed on naive, central memory and regulatory T cell samples, with an average of around 3.5 million total reads per sample. Sorted cells were lysed in RLT buffer, and RNA was extracted using DNase-treated RNeasy Micro or Mini kits according to cell number. Each cell subset was processed on its own to prevent cross-contamination, while patient and healthy donor samples were processed together. The immunoSEQ multiplex PCR was used to amplify TCRB sequences from cDNA, yielding 87-bp fragments that span the CDR3 region. Amplicons were sequenced on the Illumina HiSeq platform. Per the authors' processing: Synthetic template baselines were used to correct PCR bias computationally, reads within Hamming distance 2 were collapsed together, and singletons that could not be merged were discarded. Reads were aligned to IMGT to assign V, D and J genes, CDR3 length, and insertions or deletions at six rearrangement sites. Within each subset, clonotype counts were normalized to sorted cell number, and only after that were true diversity and Gini coefficients computed with the tcR R package. The overlap coefficient, calculated on TCRB nucleotide sequences, was used to quantify repertoire sharing. Out-of-frame TCRB sequences from naive cells were analyzed as a proxy for the pre-selection repertoire. TCRdb mirrors the immuneACCESS table, restricted to in-frame sequences. Some clones are absent from its copies; in checked studies, under half trace to an unresolved V gene, and the reason for the others is unknown. The V and J calls and the clone size are those of that table, but D and trimming were determined from the DNA. This sample gives about 400,000 clones in total; 10% to 15% of them show up just once. The ten largest clones capture around 0.02% of the sample.

What the research found in general, with its limitations: HLA sub-analyses involved small numbers of individuals, so any influence of HLA type on TCRB rearrangement remained unresolved. Type 1 diabetes patients showed a moderate but significant shortening of TCRB CDR3 length in all four CD4+ subsets. PCR might favor shorter templates, but patient and control samples were amplified and corrected together, so any skew would affect both groups equally. Naive, central memory and regulatory TCRB repertoires appeared more similar among patients than among healthy donors. Because cDNA rather than genomic DNA was sequenced, highly expressing activated cells could have been over-represented, although no difference in activation and CD3 levels was found between groups. At VDJ recombination sites, patients with type 1 diabetes made fewer insertions and deleted more nucleotides, a pattern implying thymic rearrangement abnormalities.

From each donor, a single peripheral blood sample of 100 to 150 mL on average was drawn into heparinised tubes. A BD FACSAria II and a panel including CD45RO, CCR7, CD25, CD127, CD95 and CD27 were used to sort naive, central memory, regulatory and stem cell-like memory CD4+ T cells. Purity was above 98% for every sorted population. Right away, PBMCs were isolated by Lymphoprep density gradient centrifugation and were stained directly, with no culture step. So that batch effects would be minimized, each experiment stained and sorted samples in pairs, pairing one healthy donor with one patient. This clone has more than one count but fewer than ten. Which antigen it targets is not known. No base quality values were provided; no much bigger clone lies one nucleotide off.

This sequence originates from a man between 18 and 29 years old in good health. What was sequenced was naive CD4+ T cells from blood. The sample's cell subset or site label is to be understood as: true naive CD4+ T cells. In this chain, TRBV18 is recombined with TRBJ1-1; TRBD1 lines up with 8 middle nucleotides. The DNA reads TGTGCCAGCTCACCACCTGGGGGTGGACAGGGAGAAGCTTTCTTT. Its translation reads: CASSPPGGGQGEAFF.